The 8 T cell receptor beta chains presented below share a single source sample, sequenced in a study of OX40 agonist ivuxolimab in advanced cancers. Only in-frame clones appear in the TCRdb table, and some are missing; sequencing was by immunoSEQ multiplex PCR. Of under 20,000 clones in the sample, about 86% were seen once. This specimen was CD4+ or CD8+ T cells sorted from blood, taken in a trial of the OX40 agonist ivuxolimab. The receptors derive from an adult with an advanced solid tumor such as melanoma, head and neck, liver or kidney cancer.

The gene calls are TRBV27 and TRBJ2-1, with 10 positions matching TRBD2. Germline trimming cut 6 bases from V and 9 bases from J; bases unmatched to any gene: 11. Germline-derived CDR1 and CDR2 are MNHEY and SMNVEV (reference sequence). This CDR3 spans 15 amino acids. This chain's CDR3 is CASRGTQRTSGEQFF. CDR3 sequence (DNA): TGTGCCAGCAGAGGCACCCAGAGGACTAGCGGTGAGCAGTTCTTC.

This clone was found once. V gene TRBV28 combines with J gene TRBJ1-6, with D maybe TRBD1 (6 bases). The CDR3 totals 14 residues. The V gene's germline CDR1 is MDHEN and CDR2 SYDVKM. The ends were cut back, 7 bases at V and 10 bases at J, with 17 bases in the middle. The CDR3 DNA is TGTGCCAGCACCGTCGCAGGGGTAGGGTCACCCCTCCACTTT. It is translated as CASTVAGVGSPLHF.

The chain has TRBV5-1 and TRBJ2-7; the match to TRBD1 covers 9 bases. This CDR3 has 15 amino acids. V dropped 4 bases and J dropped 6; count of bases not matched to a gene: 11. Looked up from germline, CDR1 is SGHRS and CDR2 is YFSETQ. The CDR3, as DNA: TGCGCCAGCAGCCCCGAGCCGGGACAGGGTGCCGAGCAGTACTTC. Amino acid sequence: CASSPEPGQGAEQYF.

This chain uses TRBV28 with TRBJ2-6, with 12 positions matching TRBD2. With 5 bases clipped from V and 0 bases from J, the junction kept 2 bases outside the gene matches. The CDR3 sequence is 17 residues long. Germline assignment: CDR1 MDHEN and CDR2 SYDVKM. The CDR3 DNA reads TGTGCCAGCAGTCGACTAGCGGGAGACTCTGGGGCCAACGTCCTGACTTTC. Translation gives CASSRLAGDSGANVLTF.

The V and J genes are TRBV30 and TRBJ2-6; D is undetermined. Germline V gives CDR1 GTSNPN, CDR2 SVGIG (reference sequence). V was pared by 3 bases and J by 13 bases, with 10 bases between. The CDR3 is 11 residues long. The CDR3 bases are TGTGCCTGGAGCCCCTCCGAAGTCCTGACTTTC. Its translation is CAWSPSEVLTF.

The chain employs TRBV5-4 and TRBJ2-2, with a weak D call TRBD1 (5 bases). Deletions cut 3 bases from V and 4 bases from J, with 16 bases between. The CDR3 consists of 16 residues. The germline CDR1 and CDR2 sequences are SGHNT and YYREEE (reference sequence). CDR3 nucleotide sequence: TGTGCCAGCAGCTGGGGCCCCGACGCCGCCACCGGGGAGCTGTTTTTT. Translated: CASSWGPDAATGELFF.

CDR3 sequence: CASSLYGYSNQPQHF. CDR3 in DNA: TGTGCCAGCAGTTTATATGGGTATAGCAATCAGCCCCAGCATTTT. The genes are TRBV27 and TRBJ1-5; D unclear. CDR1 is MNHEY and CDR2 is SMNVEV in the germline V gene (reference sequence). V was trimmed by 1 base and J by 0 bases, leaving 7 bases between them. The CDR3 consists of 15 residues.

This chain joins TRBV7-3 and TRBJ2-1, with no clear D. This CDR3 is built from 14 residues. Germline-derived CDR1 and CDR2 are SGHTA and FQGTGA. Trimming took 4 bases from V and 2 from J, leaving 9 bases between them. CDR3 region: CASSSDLAYNEQFF. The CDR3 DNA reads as TGTGCCAGCAGCTCGGACCTTGCCTACAATGAGCAGTTCTTC.